A selection of T cell receptor beta chains follows, all from one sample in a study of identical twins. MiXCR, run by TCRdb on the 5' RACE reads, gives a single entry per CDR3 protein. The repertoire has hundreds of thousands of distinct CDR3 sequences, about 20% of them found once; the top ten carry around 13%. The sample was also linked to a second study, of T cells expressing NK-cell markers.

The specimen sequenced was PBMCs. The source is a woman in her late teens or twenties in good health. CDR3s include the opening cysteine and the closing phenylalanine or tryptophan. The order of the fields is D gene, V gene, J gene, clone size, CDR3 protein, CDR3 DNA. The D gene is left open where the match is weak. The size of a clone is reported for some rows only, either as once, few or many, or as a class for expanded clones.

NA	TRBV5-6	TRBJ2-1	few	CASSFKSGSSYNEQFF	TGTGCCAGCAGCTTTAAGAGCGGGTCTAGCTACAATGAGCAGTTCTTC
NA	TRBV12-3/TRBV12-4	TRBJ1-2	few	CASSLIARGDYGYTF	TGTGCCAGCAGTTTAATCGCCAGGGGAGACTATGGCTACACCTTC
NA	TRBV18	TRBJ1-1	NA	CASSPLEGEAFF	TGTGCCAGCTCACCGCTGGAGGGTGAAGCTTTCTTT
NA	TRBV4-3	TRBJ2-7	NA	CASSQPPSDEQYF	TGCGCCAGCAGCCAACCCCCATCTGACGAGCAGTACTTC
TRBD2	TRBV12-5	TRBJ2-2	NA	CASGGTSGDDTGELFF	TGTGCTAGTGGTGGGACTAGCGGGGATGACACCGGGGAGCTGTTTTTT
NA	TRBV5-1	TRBJ2-2	few	CASSVRIGTGELFF	TGCGCCAGCTCCGTCAGGATTGGCACCGGGGAGCTGTTTTTT
TRBD2	TRBV2	TRBJ2-3	NA	CASSEAGGGPDTQYF	TGTGCCAGCAGTGAAGCCGGGGGGGGTCCAGATACGCAGTATTTT
NA	TRBV7-9	TRBJ2-7	NA	CASSPSPTPSSYEQYF	TGTGCCAGCAGCCCCTCCCCGACACCCAGCTCCTACGAGCAGTACTTC
NA	TRBV20-1	TRBJ2-1	NA	CSAGRSWDEQFF	TGCAGTGCGGGGCGGTCTTGGGATGAGCAGTTCTTC
NA	TRBV3-1	TRBJ2-1	many	CASSRGLVNEQFF	TGTGCCAGCAGCCGTGGACTCGTCAATGAGCAGTTCTTC
TRBD1	TRBV9	TRBJ2-3	few	CASSVGGGTGTDTQYF	TGTGCCAGCAGCGTAGGAGGTGGGACAGGGACAGATACGCAGTATTTT
NA	TRBV7-2	TRBJ2-3	NA	CASSRSVAPTDTQYF	TGTGCCAGCAGCCGATCGGTAGCCCCCACAGATACGCAGTATTTT
TRBD2	TRBV7-9	TRBJ2-1	few	CASSSTSGVNNEQFF	TGTGCCAGCAGCTCCACTAGCGGAGTGAACAATGAGCAGTTCTTC
NA	TRBV28	TRBJ2-7	few	CASSLDGGRYEQYF	TGTGCCAGCAGTTTAGATGGGGGTCGCTACGAGCAGTACTTC
NA	TRBV12-3/TRBV12-4	TRBJ1-1	few	CASSQSTVEAFF	TGTGCCAGCAGCCAATCGACGGTTGAAGCTTTCTTT
NA	TRBV12-3/TRBV12-4	TRBJ2-3	NA	CASKGTYGTDTQYF	TGTGCCAGCAAAGGGACCTACGGCACAGATACGCAGTATTTT
TRBD1	TRBV20-1	TRBJ2-7	few	CSARDHRRDREYF	TGCAGTGCTAGAGATCATCGACGGGACAGGGAGTACTTC
NA	TRBV20-1	TRBJ1-1	NA	CSALRSAEAFF	TGCAGTGCTCTCAGGTCGGCTGAAGCTTTCTTT
TRBD1	TRBV12-3/TRBV12-4	TRBJ1-1	NA	CASRRTGGDEAFF	TGTGCCAGCAGGAGGACAGGGGGCGATGAAGCTTTCTTT
NA	TRBV6-5	TRBJ1-1	few	CASSYYGAEAFF	TGTGCCAGCAGTTACTATGGCGCTGAAGCTTTCTTT
TRBD2	TRBV4-3	TRBJ2-1	many	CASSFGLGLAGVGEQFF	TGCGCCAGCAGCTTTGGACTAGGGCTAGCGGGAGTGGGTGAGCAGTTCTTC
TRBD2	TRBV11-2	TRBJ2-1	NA	CASSLAGFEFF	TGTGCCAGCAGCCTAGCGGGTTTTGAGTTCTTC
NA	TRBV12-3/TRBV12-4	TRBJ2-4	few	CASSDRGLAKNIQYF	TGTGCCAGCAGTGACCGAGGTCTAGCCAAAAACATTCAGTACTTC
NA	TRBV21-1	TRBJ2-7	NA	CASSGGVVYEQYF	TGTGCCAGCAGTGGGGGCGTCGTCTACGAGCAGTACTTC
TRBD2	TRBV12-3/TRBV12-4	TRBJ2-1	NA	CASNLVSGSGDEQFF	TGTGCCAGCAATTTGGTATCGGGTAGCGGGGATGAGCAGTTCTTC